Listed here are 19 T cell receptor beta chains from one sample, sequenced in a study of CD8 T cells in Susac syndrome. Reverse transcription used 0.5 to 1 ug RNA and random hexamers. MiXCR, applied by TCRdb to the immunoSEQ multiplex PCR reads, yields one record per CDR3 protein. Of more than 150,000 distinct CDR3 sequences detected, under 97% appear once; the ten largest clones hold around 0.096%. The sequencing sample was made of CD4+ T cells from PBMCs. The receptors come from a human donor with Susac syndrome.

V gene TRBV27 combines with J gene TRBJ2-6; no definite D call. V lost 5 bases and J lost 2, with 10 bases in between. The CDR3 contains 15 residues. Germline assignment: CDR1 MNHEY and CDR2 SMNVEV (reference sequence). The CDR3 coding sequence is TGTGCCAGCAGTCCAGTCCGGGCTGGGGCCAACGTCCTGACTTTC. Residues: CASSPVRAGANVLTF.

The chain recombines TRBV12-3 or TRBV12-4 with TRBJ1-2, with D perhaps matching TRBD1 (5 bases). The CDR3 totals 14 residues. V gave up 6 bases and J gave up 5 bases, with 16 bases separating them. The CDR3 loop reads CASSTSIGVYGYTF. The DNA of the CDR3 is TGTGCCAGCAGCACCTCCATAGGGGTATATGGCTACACCTTC.

This clonotype was picked up one time. The chain recombines TRBV30 with TRBJ1-5, with TRBD1 as a possible D gene (5 bases). The CDR3 spans 14 residues. In germline, CDR1 is GTSNPN, CDR2 SVGIG (reference sequence). V dropped 3 bases and J dropped 0 bases, with 9 bases sitting between them. The CDR3 sequence is CAWSPGLSNQPQHF. The CDR3 DNA follows: TGTGCCTGGAGCCCGGGACTTAGCAATCAGCCCCAGCATTTT.

The rearrangement joins TRBV30 to TRBJ2-4; D is perhaps TRBD1 (6 bases). Trimming removed 0 bases from V and 3 bases from J, with 9 bases in between. The CDR3 loop spans 14 amino acids. The V gene's germline CDR1 is GTSNPN and CDR2 SVGIG (reference sequence). The CDR3 DNA sequence: TGTGCCTGGAGTGTAGGACAGAACAAAAACATTCAGTACTTC. The encoded protein is CAWSVGQNKNIQYF.

The chain recombines TRBV6-1 with TRBJ2-7; 7 positions agree with TRBD2. Germline CDR1 is MNHNS and CDR2 is SASEGT. J lost 0 bases, V lost 3 bases, and 5 bases had no gene match. The CDR3 has 15 residues. The CDR3: CASSEWGTNSYEQYF. CDR3 in DNA: TGTGCCAGCAGTGAGTGGGGGACTAACTCCTACGAGCAGTACTTC.

V usage is TRBV19 and J usage is TRBJ2-1; D may match TRBD1 or TRBD2 (5 bases each). Trimming took off 2 bases at V and 6 bases at J, with 17 bases between the two ends. CDR1 and CDR2 (germline): LNHDA, SQIVND (reference sequence). CDR3 length: 16 amino acids. The CDR3 loop is CASSIPGPTAVNEQFF. CDR3 coding DNA: TGTGCCAGTAGTATACCGGGACCAACGGCGGTCAATGAGCAGTTCTTC. Drawing the rest from reference TRBV19 and TRBJ2-1, the complete variable domain is DGGITQSPKYLFRKEGQNVTLSCEQNLNHDAMYWYRQDPGQGLRLIYYSQIVNDFQKGDIAEGYSVSREKKESFPLTVTSAQKNPTAFYLCASSIPGPTAVNEQFFGPGTRLTVL.

The chain recombines TRBV30 with TRBJ1-1; TRBD1 is a possible D gene (5 bases). V dropped 0 bases and J dropped 4 bases, with 12 bases sitting between them. This CDR3 has 14 amino acids. Germline V gene lookup returns CDR1 GTSNPN and CDR2 SVGIG (reference sequence). CDR3 sequence (DNA): TGTGCCTGGAGTGTAACCCAGGGTGGCACTGAAGCTTTCTTT. Translated, it gives CAWSVTQGGTEAFF.

The rearrangement links TRBV4-1 to TRBJ2-3, with D uncertain. The V gene's germline CDR1 is MGHRA and CDR2 YSYEKL. CDR3 size: 12 residues. V was shortened by 8 bases and J by 2 bases, with 8 bases between the two germline ends. CDR3 nucleotides: TGCGCCAGCCTAACAAACACAGATACGCAGTATTTT. Translating gives CASLTNTDTQYF.

CDR3 DNA sequence: TGCAGTGCTAGACCGGGACAGGCAATGGATGCCGGGGAGCTGTTTTTT. Translated: CSARPGQAMDAGELFF. The genes are TRBV20-1 and TRBJ2-2; 8 bases align to TRBD1. Germline V gives CDR1 DFQATT, CDR2 SNEGSKA (reference sequence). J gave up 6 bases and V 2 bases, and 11 bases lay outside the gene matches. There are 16 residues in the CDR3.

The chain links TRBV2 to TRBJ2-2; D remains ambiguous. This CDR3 region has 15 residues. Between the trimmed V and J ends, which lost 2 bases and 0 bases, there was a span of 7 bases. Per the germline V gene, CDR1 is SNHLY and CDR2 is FYNNEI. Written as DNA, the CDR3 is TGTGCCAGCAGTGAATCCAGGACGAACACCGGGGAGCTGTTTTTT. Its translation: CASSESRTNTGELFF. The variable domain in full, with the rest retrieved from reference TRBV2 and TRBJ2-2, is EPEVTQTPSHQVTQMGQEVILRCVPISNHLYFYWYRQILGQKVEFLVSFYNNEISEKSEIFDDQFSVERPDGSNFTLKIRSTKLEDSAMYFCASSESRTNTGELFFGEGSRLTVL.

This chain uses TRBV11-2 with TRBJ1-2; 7 bases line up with TRBD1. The CDR3 runs to 14 residues. Germline CDR1 SGHAT, CDR2 FQNNGV. The ends lost 5 bases at V and 3 bases at J; junction bases unmatched: 6. The DNA of the CDR3 is TGTGCCAGCAGCCCGACAGGGAGACACTATGGCTACACCTTC. The encoded protein is CASSPTGRHYGYTF. Drawing the rest from reference TRBV11-2 and TRBJ1-2, the complete variable domain is EAGVAQSPRYKIIEKRQSVAFWCNPISGHATLYWYQQILGQGPKLLIQFQNNGVVDDSQLPKDRFSAERLKGVDSTLKIQPAKLEDSAVYLCASSPTGRHYGYTFGSGTRLTVV.

This clonotype was counted a single time. This chain connects TRBV5-1 to TRBJ1-1; 7 nucleotides match TRBD1. The CDR3 loop spans 14 amino acids. V shed 0 bases, J shed 7 bases, and the junction held 6 bases outside the gene matches. Germline loops: CDR1 SGHRS, CDR2 YFSETQ. The CDR3 here is CASSLGLGTDEAFF. DNA for the CDR3: TGCGCCAGCAGCTTGGGATTGGGGACAGATGAAGCTTTCTTT. Full variable domain (remainder filled in from reference TRBV5-1 and TRBJ1-1): KAGVTQTPRYLIKTRGQQVTLSCSPISGHRSVSWYQQTPGQGLQFLFEYFSETQRNKGNFPGRFSGRQFSNSRSEMNVSTLELGDSALYLCASSLGLGTDEAFFGQGTRLTVV.

The J gene is TRBJ2-7, the V gene TRBV25-1; 9 positions agree with TRBD2. The CDR3 consists of 14 residues. Germline V gives CDR1 MGHDK, CDR2 SYGVNS. V lost 6 bases, J lost 3 bases, and 6 bases stayed unmatched. The CDR3 sequence: CASRPSGILYEQYF. CDR3 bases: TGTGCCAGCAGGCCTAGCGGGATCCTCTACGAGCAGTACTTC.

The chain uses TRBV19 and TRBJ1-1; D perhaps matches TRBD1 (5 bases). Germline V gene data show CDR1 as LNHDA and CDR2 as SQIVND (reference sequence). Between the trimmed V and J ends, which lost 5 bases and 6 bases, there was a span of 10 bases. The CDR3 runs 12 residues. The DNA for the CDR3 is TGTGCCAGTAGTCGGACACCGTCTGAAGCTTTCTTT. Protein: CASSRTPSEAFF.

The chain joins TRBV20-1 to TRBJ2-3, with D possibly TRBD2 on 6 matching bases. Trimming cost V 4 bases and J 0 bases, with 11 bases left between them. The germline V gene encodes CDR1 DFQATT and CDR2 SNEGSKA (reference sequence). The CDR3 covers 14 residues. The CDR3 DNA reads as TGCAGTGCTACTCGGGGGTCTAGCACAGATACGCAGTATTTT. It yields the protein CSATRGSSTDTQYF.

This chain connects TRBV30 to TRBJ2-7, with D uncertain. V was clipped by 3 bases and J by 4 bases, with 7 bases between them. The CDR3 contains 11 residues. Germline values: CDR1 GTSNPN, CDR2 SVGIG (reference sequence). The CDR3 loop is CAWSLTYEQYF. CDR3 sequence (DNA): TGTGCCTGGAGCCTTACGTACGAGCAGTACTTC.

The rearrangement joins TRBV19 to TRBJ2-3; D may be TRBD1 (5 bases). CDR1 and CDR2 (germline): LNHDA, SQIVND (reference sequence). There are 13 residues in the CDR3. V lost 5 bases, J lost 7 bases, and 13 bases lay in between. The CDR3 DNA reads TGTGCCAGTAGTTGGCAGGGATTGAATACGCAGTATTTT. This codes for CASSWQGLNTQYF.

V and J are TRBV12-3 or TRBV12-4 and TRBJ2-1; 12 bases agree with TRBD2. The V and J ends lost 7 bases and 6 bases, in that order; junction bases with no gene match: 7. The CDR3 length is 15 residues. This chain's CDR3 is CASKLAGGLPNEQFF. CDR3 in DNA: TGTGCCAGCAAGCTAGCGGGGGGGCTTCCCAATGAGCAGTTCTTC.

This chain connects TRBV7-8 to TRBJ1-2; 7 positions match TRBD1. The V and J ends lost 1 base and 5 bases, in that order; junction bases with no gene match: 16. Germline loops: CDR1 SGHVS, CDR2 FQNEAQ. The CDR3 has 18 residues. The chain's CDR3 is CASSLEGRGQYTQYGYTF. CDR3 bases: TGTGCCAGCAGCTTAGAGGGCAGGGGACAGTATACACAATATGGCTACACCTTC.